This TCR beta chain was obtained from a study of T cell changes during pregnancy in multiple sclerosis (dated by TCRdb to the late 2010s). About the study as a whole: The study looked at changes in the T cell repertoire across pregnancy in women with multiple sclerosis.

As to this clone: The antigen this receptor binds is unknown. The input lacks base qualities; no much larger clone sits a single base away.

Library method: the immunoSEQ multiplex PCR assay. Here the immuneACCESS table is served through TCRdb, limited to in-frame sequences with V and J called. Missing clones are a known gap in these copies; in checked studies unresolved V genes cover under half, and the rest lacks a known reason. This sample has about 87,000 clones in its table, and over 85% of those were observed once. Approximately 1.3% of the sample rests with the top ten. Its CDR3 holds 15 amino acids, cysteine through phenylalanine. The CDR3 DNA has 45 bases and is translated from base 1. Germline trimming: 3 bases from V, 5 bases from J; junction bases outside gene matches: 6. Per the germline V gene (reference sequence), MNHEY is the CDR1 and SMNVEV is the CDR2.

The rearranged chain carries TRBV27 and TRBJ2-1, and 8 junction bases match TRBD1. The sequence was collected from a female donor in good health, enrolled as a control in a pregnancy study. The specimen was peripheral blood, collected in the third trimester of pregnancy. CDR3 loop: CASSFGRGQNNEQFF. The nucleotides read TGTGCCAGCAGTTTCGGCAGGGGGCAGAACAATGAGCAGTTCTTC.